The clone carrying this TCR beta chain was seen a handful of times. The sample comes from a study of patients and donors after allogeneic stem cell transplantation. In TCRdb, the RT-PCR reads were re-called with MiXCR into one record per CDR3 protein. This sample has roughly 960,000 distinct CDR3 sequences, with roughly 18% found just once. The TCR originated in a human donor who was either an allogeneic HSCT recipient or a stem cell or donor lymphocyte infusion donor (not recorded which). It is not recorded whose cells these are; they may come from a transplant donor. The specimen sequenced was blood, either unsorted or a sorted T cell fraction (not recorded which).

The CDR3 reads CSAANRETQYF. The CDR3 DNA reads as TGCAGTGCTGCTAATCGGGAGACCCAGTACTTC. The chain joins TRBV20-1 to TRBJ2-5; D is ambiguous. Trimming shortened V by 5 bases and J by 5 bases, and 9 bases separated the two germline ends. The CDR3 covers 11 residues. The germline gives CDR1 DFQATT, CDR2 SNEGSKA (reference sequence).